The source of this TCR beta chain is a study of blood T cell repertoires in COVID-19. The wider study: PBMCs, B-cell-depleted T cells, or T cells provided the cDNA or gDNA that made up the material.

Repertoires were generated with immunoSEQ multiplex PCR, while TCRdb's copy carries only in-frame clones and drops some. The sample holds some 350,000 clones, over 75% seen once. Two negative PCRs, clearance, or symptom resolution characterized the recovered Cohort 3 donors. V lost 0 bases, J lost 1 base, and 7 bases lay in between. Germline CDR1 LNHDA, CDR2 SQIVND (reference sequence). There are 15 residues in the CDR3. Input material: PBMCs or T cells enriched from blood (not recorded which). V usage is TRBV19 and J usage is TRBJ1-5; D unclear. The clonotype originates from a woman under 40 who had recovered from COVID-19. The CDR3 sequence is CASSIDGRSNQPQHF. The CDR3, as DNA: TGTGCCAGTAGTATAGATGGCAGAAGCAATCAGCCCCAGCATTTT.